These T cell receptor beta chains were read from a single sample in a study of control samples from healthy donors and cancer patients. Here immunoSEQ multiplex PCR was the method, and the copy in TCRdb shows in-frame clones only, minus some. The table has 180,000 or so clones, roughly 95% seen once; the top ten hold roughly 4.3%. Sequenced input: blood. The receptors come from a woman in her sixties or seventies in good health. The CDR3 runs from the conserved cysteine through the conserved F or W. Each record gives: J gene, clone size, V gene, D gene, CDR3 DNA, CDR3 protein. A D gene is named only where the DNA matches it firmly. Expanded clones are given a class, and other clones once, few, many or no size at all.

J: TRBJ1-2; size: once; V: TRBV19; D: TRBD1; DNA: TGTGCCAGTAGTATAGGAACAGGGGTTTATGGCTACACCTTC; CDR3: CASSIGTGVYGYTF
J: TRBJ1-1; size: -; V: TRBV6-1; D: -; DNA: TGTGCCAGCAGTGATCGCAGTAGGGGGGGCCAGAACACTGAAGCTTTCTTT; CDR3: CASSDRSRGGQNTEAFF
J: TRBJ1-4; size: -; V: TRBV2; D: -; DNA: TGTGCCAGCAGATCAATTAGACTGTTTTTT; CDR3: CASRSIRLFF
J: TRBJ1-4; size: -; V: TRBV18; D: -; DNA: TGTGCCAGCTCAACGGGTGGCAGGGGAAATGAAAAACTGTTTTTT; CDR3: CASSTGGRGNEKLFF
J: TRBJ1-2; size: -; V: TRBV27; D: -; DNA: TGTGCCAGCAGTGACCGGGACAAATATGGCTACACCTTC; CDR3: CASSDRDKYGYTF
J: TRBJ2-1; size: -; V: TRBV5-6; D: TRBD1; DNA: TGTGCCAGCAGCCAAACCGGGACAGGCGCTCTGTTCTTC; CDR3: CASSQTGTGALFF
J: TRBJ2-4; size: -; V: TRBV19; D: -; DNA: TGTGCCAGTAGTATCGACAGTGAGATAGCCAAAAACATTCAGTACTTC; CDR3: CASSIDSEIAKNIQYF
J: TRBJ1-4; size: -; V: TRBV2; D: TRBD1; DNA: TGTGCCAGCAGTCAGGGACAGGGTAGAGATGAAAAACTGTTTTTT; CDR3: CASSQGQGRDEKLFF
J: TRBJ1-6; size: -; V: TRBV5-1; D: -; DNA: TGCGCCAGCGTCGACGACAGGTCCAATTCACCCCTCCACTTT; CDR3: CASVDDRSNSPLHF
J: TRBJ1-2; size: -; V: TRBV5-1; D: -; DNA: TGCGCCAGCAGCTTGGATGCTAACTATGGCTACACCTTC; CDR3: CASSLDANYGYTF
J: TRBJ2-5; size: -; V: TRBV19; D: -; DNA: TGTGCCAGTAGTCAAGGACACCCGGTAGAGACCCAGTACTTC; CDR3: CASSQGHPVETQYF
J: TRBJ1-1; size: -; V: TRBV27; D: TRBD1; DNA: TGTGCCACCGAACAGGGGCTCGACACTGAAGCTTTCTTT; CDR3: CATEQGLDTEAFF
J: TRBJ1-1; size: few; V: TRBV5-6; D: TRBD1; DNA: TGTGCCAGCAGGGACAGGGCGGGGACTGAAGCTTTCTTT; CDR3: CASRDRAGTEAFF
J: TRBJ2-6; size: -; V: TRBV19; D: -; DNA: TGTGCCAGTAGTATACTGACAGCCGGTTCTGGGGCCAACGTCCTGACTTTC; CDR3: CASSILTAGSGANVLTF
J: TRBJ1-1; size: -; V: TRBV18; D: -; DNA: TGTGCCAGCTCAGCCGTAAGGGGTTACACTGAAGCTTTCTTT; CDR3: CASSAVRGYTEAFF
J: TRBJ2-6; size: -; V: TRBV10-3; D: -; DNA: TGTGCCATCAGTGAGCCCCGGGTCTCTGGGGCCAACGTCCTGACTTTC; CDR3: CAISEPRVSGANVLTF
J: TRBJ1-5; size: -; V: TRBV6-5; D: -; DNA: TGTGCCAGCAGTTACAGGGGAAATCAGCCCCAGCATTTT; CDR3: CASSYRGNQPQHF
J: TRBJ2-7; size: -; V: TRBV19; D: TRBD1; DNA: TGTGCCAGTAGTAAGGGACAGTCCTACGAGCAGTACTTC; CDR3: CASSKGQSYEQYF
J: TRBJ1-4; size: -; V: TRBV5-6; D: TRBD1; DNA: TGTGCCAGCAGCTTACAATGGGACAGGGTTGCGACTAATGAAAAACTGTTTTTT; CDR3: CASSLQWDRVATNEKLFF
J: TRBJ2-2; size: -; V: TRBV23-1; D: TRBD2; DNA: TGCGCCAGCAGTCCCACCGGGGAGGGATTCGCCGGGGAGCTGTTTTTT; CDR3: CASSPTGEGFAGELFF
J: TRBJ1-2; size: -; V: TRBV6-6; D: -; DNA: TGTGCCAGCAGTTCCCAGGGTGGCGGGAACTATGGCTACACCTTC; CDR3: CASSSQGGGNYGYTF
J: TRBJ2-3; size: -; V: TRBV6-6; D: -; DNA: TGTGCCAGCAGTCATGGGGGAGGGGGGCGGATCTCAGATACGCAGTATTTT; CDR3: CASSHGGGGRISDTQYF
J: TRBJ1-2; size: once; V: TRBV10-2; D: -; DNA: TGCGCCAGCAGTGAGAGGACGAGCACCCAGGTCGATGGCTACACCTTC; CDR3: CASSERTSTQVDGYTF
J: TRBJ2-2; size: -; V: TRBV6-1; D: TRBD1; DNA: TGTGCCAGCAGTGAAGCTATATGGGACAGGGGTTTACCCGGGGAGCTGTTTTTT; CDR3: CASSEAIWDRGLPGELFF
J: TRBJ1-1; size: -; V: TRBV6-6; D: TRBD1; DNA: TGTGCCATCTACGGGACAGGGGGGAAAGCTTTCTTT; CDR3: CAIYGTGGKAFF
J: TRBJ2-2; size: -; V: TRBV5-6; D: TRBD2; DNA: TGTGCCAGCAGCCGGACTAGCGGGAGGGAGCTGTTTTTT; CDR3: CASSRTSGRELFF
J: TRBJ2-7; size: -; V: TRBV19; D: TRBD1; DNA: TGTGCCAGTAGTATCCAGGGGGCATTGGGCGAGCAGTACTTC; CDR3: CASSIQGALGEQYF
J: TRBJ2-2; size: -; V: TRBV9; D: TRBD1; DNA: TGTGCCAGCAGCCCGCCTGGCGAGACAGGGCTTATCGGGGAGCTGTTTTTT; CDR3: CASSPPGETGLIGELFF
J: TRBJ2-3; size: -; V: TRBV18; D: -; DNA: TGTGCCAGCTCACCACGGGGAACAGATACGCAGTATTTT; CDR3: CASSPRGTDTQYF
J: TRBJ1-1; size: -; V: TRBV10-3; D: -; DNA: TGTGCCATCTCCTCGGCGGGCGACGACACTGAAGCTTTCTTT; CDR3: CAISSAGDDTEAFF
J: TRBJ2-1; size: -; V: TRBV4-3; D: TRBD2; DNA: TGCGCCAGCAGCCGACTAGCGGAGGCCTTCAATGAGCAGTTCTTC; CDR3: CASSRLAEAFNEQFF
J: TRBJ2-3; size: -; V: TRBV11-2; D: -; DNA: TGTGCCAGCAGCCAGAACCTCTTTCCCGGGGGAAGGGGCACGCAGTATTTT; CDR3: CASSQNLFPGGRGTQYF
J: TRBJ1-1; size: -; V: TRBV6-6; D: -; DNA: TGTGCCAGCACCGGCGTCCGGACAGCAAGTACTGAAGCTTTCTTT; CDR3: CASTGVRTASTEAFF
J: TRBJ1-4; size: -; V: TRBV11-2; D: -; DNA: TGTGCCAGCAGCTTAGATTTCGGCCGGGGCGAAAAACTGTTTTTT; CDR3: CASSLDFGRGEKLFF
J: TRBJ1-1; size: -; V: TRBV19; D: TRBD1; DNA: TGTGCCAGCAAGGACAGGGAAAACACTGAAGCTTTCTTT; CDR3: CASKDRENTEAFF
J: TRBJ2-3; size: once; V: TRBV4-3; D: TRBD2; DNA: TGCGCCAGCAGCCAAGATCATGGGACTAGCGGAGCCACCACAGATACGCAGTATTTT; CDR3: CASSQDHGTSGATTDTQYF
J: TRBJ2-7; size: -; V: TRBV28; D: -; DNA: TGTGCCAGCAGTCGTTTCGGACGGATCTCCTACGAGCAGTACTTC; CDR3: CASSRFGRISYEQYF
J: TRBJ1-1; size: -; V: TRBV6-2/TRBV6-3; D: -; DNA: TGTGCCAGCAGTTACTCGATTATACGAGGAGTGAACACTGAAGCTTTCTTT; CDR3: CASSYSIIRGVNTEAFF
J: TRBJ1-5; size: -; V: TRBV13; D: -; DNA: TGTGCCAGCAGCTTAGACCTAGGTGAGCCCCAGCATTTT; CDR3: CASSLDLGEPQHF
J: TRBJ1-2; size: -; V: TRBV30; D: -; DNA: TGTGCCTGGAGTTGGTCCTATGGCTACACCTTC; CDR3: CAWSWSYGYTF
J: TRBJ2-1; size: -; V: TRBV7-2; D: -; DNA: TGTGCCAGCAGCTTAATGAATGAGCAGTTCTTC; CDR3: CASSLMNEQFF
J: TRBJ2-6; size: -; V: TRBV18; D: -; DNA: TGTGCCAGCTCCCCCGAGGAGGCCGGGGCCAACGTCCTGACTTTC; CDR3: CASSPEEAGANVLTF
J: TRBJ1-4; size: -; V: TRBV11-2; D: TRBD1; DNA: TGTGCCAGCAGACCAGGGGGCGGTGAAAAACTGTTTTTT; CDR3: CASRPGGGEKLFF
J: TRBJ2-3; size: -; V: TRBV5-4; D: TRBD2; DNA: TGTGCCAGCATGGGGACTAGCGGGGGCCCAGATACGCAGTATTTT; CDR3: CASMGTSGGPDTQYF
J: TRBJ1-1; size: -; V: TRBV9; D: -; DNA: TGTGCCAGCAGCGGACATGCCTCGGGGGCCACTGAAGCTTTCTTT; CDR3: CASSGHASGATEAFF
J: TRBJ1-2; size: once; V: TRBV5-1; D: -; DNA: TGCGCCAGCAGCCCTTCCGGAGCCTTCGGTGGCTACACCTTC; CDR3: CASSPSGAFGGYTF
J: TRBJ1-5; size: -; V: TRBV5-8; D: TRBD1; DNA: TGTGCCAGCAGCCTCAGGGGGCCTCAGCCCCAGCATTTT; CDR3: CASSLRGPQPQHF
J: TRBJ1-1; size: once; V: TRBV5-1; D: TRBD1; DNA: TGCGCCAGCAGAGACAGGGGATCTATGAACACTGAAGCTTTCTTT; CDR3: CASRDRGSMNTEAFF
J: TRBJ1-4; size: -; V: TRBV9; D: TRBD1; DNA: TGTGCCAGCAGTTTGGACAGGGGGTCTACTAATGAAAAACTGTTTTTT; CDR3: CASSLDRGSTNEKLFF
J: TRBJ1-5; size: -; V: TRBV25-1; D: TRBD1; DNA: TGTGCCAGCAGTGCAGGACAGGGGGCCGGAGGGGAGCCCCAGCATTTT; CDR3: CASSAGQGAGGEPQHF
J: TRBJ2-1; size: -; V: TRBV11-3; D: TRBD2; DNA: TGTGCCACTAGCGGCGGGGGCTCCTACAATGAGCAGTTCTTC; CDR3: CATSGGGSYNEQFF
J: TRBJ2-1; size: -; V: TRBV5-1; D: -; DNA: TGCGCCAGCAGCTTGGAGGGGGGGATCTCCTACAATGAGCAGTTCTTC; CDR3: CASSLEGGISYNEQFF
J: TRBJ2-3; size: -; V: TRBV11-2; D: -; DNA: TGTGCCAGCAGCTTCCAGGGTCCCTCCACAGATACGCAGTATTTT; CDR3: CASSFQGPSTDTQYF
J: TRBJ1-2; size: once; V: TRBV5-1; D: -; DNA: TGCGCCAGCAGCTTGGATGTATCGAGGGATTATGGCTACACCTTC; CDR3: CASSLDVSRDYGYTF
J: TRBJ1-5; size: once; V: TRBV15; D: -; DNA: TGTGCCACCAGCAGAGGTGGCAGGGTCCAGCCCCAGCATTTT; CDR3: CATSRGGRVQPQHF
J: TRBJ2-2; size: -; V: TRBV5-4; D: -; DNA: TGTGCCAGCAGCTTGGTAGGGATAAACACCGGGGAGCTGTTTTTT; CDR3: CASSLVGINTGELFF
J: TRBJ1-2; size: -; V: TRBV6-5; D: TRBD1; DNA: TGTGCCAGCAGACCTTCGGGACAGGGTGGCTATGGCTACACCTTC; CDR3: CASRPSGQGGYGYTF